This T cell receptor beta chain was identified during a study of shared clonotypes between healthy human individuals. Study-level information: The donor pool was made up of a couple of women and a few men aged 18 to 49.

V gave up 4 bases and J gave up 1 base; unmatched junction bases: 12. The CDR3 is 17 amino acids. Germline V lookup: CDR1 SGDLS, CDR2 YYNGEE. Terminally differentiated effector memory CD45RA+ cells were left out of the naive CD8 fraction, which was CD45RO-negative and positively selected for CCR7. Whole-study results and caveats: Clonotypes which were not shared had lower generation probabilities than clonotypes that all four donors shared.

Replicate PCRs run on sorted subsets employed roughly 190 ng DNA, 25,000 to 35,000 T cell genomes. Data came from immunoSEQ multiplex PCR; TCRdb stores just in-frame clones and leaves some out. Altogether around 1,900,000 clones are present, 93% being singletons, with the ten largest covering about 1.6%. On this clone: Its antigen is not known.

The chain is built from TRBV9 and TRBJ1-2, with TRBD1 matching 8 bases. The material sequenced was naive CD8+ T cells from PBMCs. The TCR comes from a young man in good health. Some clones in this sample may be carry-over from other donors' samples. The CDR3: CASSPGTGQLGNYGYTF. In DNA form, the CDR3 reads TGTGCCAGCAGCCCCGGGACAGGCCAACTGGGTAACTATGGCTACACCTTC.